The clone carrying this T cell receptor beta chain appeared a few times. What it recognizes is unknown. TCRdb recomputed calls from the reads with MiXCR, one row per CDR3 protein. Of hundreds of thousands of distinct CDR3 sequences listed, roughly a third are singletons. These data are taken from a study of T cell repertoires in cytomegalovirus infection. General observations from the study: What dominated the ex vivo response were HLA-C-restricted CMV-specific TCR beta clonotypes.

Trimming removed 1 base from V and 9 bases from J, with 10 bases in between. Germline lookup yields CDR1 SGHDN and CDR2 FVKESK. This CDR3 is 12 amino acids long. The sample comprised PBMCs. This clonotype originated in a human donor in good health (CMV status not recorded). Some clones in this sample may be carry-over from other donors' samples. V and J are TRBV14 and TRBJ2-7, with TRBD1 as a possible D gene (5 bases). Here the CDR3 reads CASSQGVGRQYF. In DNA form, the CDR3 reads TGTGCCAGCAGCCAAGGAGTGGGGCGGCAGTACTTC.